The 25 T cell receptor beta chains given below trace back to one sample, sequenced in a study of Tregs in tolerant kidney transplant recipients. The nonmyeloablative bone marrow transplants came from related graft donors, with transient mixed chimerism. Here immunoSEQ multiplex PCR was the method, and the copy in TCRdb shows in-frame clones only, minus some. Of tens of thousands of clones in the sample, about 89% were seen once. The material sequenced was CD4+ T cells from blood (PBMCs), taken 6 months after the transplant. These receptor sequences come from a human patient who received a combined kidney and bone marrow transplant. Some T cells may have come from the graft donor.

The chain links TRBV18 to TRBJ2-3, with TRBD2 identical over 9 bases. Germline CDR1 reads KGHSH; CDR2 reads LQKENI. CDR3 length: 16 amino acids. V was pared by 3 bases and J by 4 bases, with 8 bases of the junction left unmatched. Here the CDR3 reads CASSPLPSGTSDTQYF. CDR3 DNA: TGTGCCAGCTCACCTCTACCTAGCGGGACTTCAGATACGCAGTATTTT.

V and J are TRBV7-6 and TRBJ2-1; 7 nucleotides match TRBD2. The CDR3 is 16 amino acids. The germline V gene has CDR1 SGHVS and CDR2 FNYEAQ. V lost 4 bases and J lost 7; bases outside the gene matches: 13. CDR3 protein: CASSSSGPGWWNEQFF. The CDR3 DNA sequence: TGTGCCAGCAGCTCTAGCGGCCCAGGTTGGTGGAATGAGCAGTTCTTC.

This chain joins TRBV27 and TRBJ1-5; D not certain. Trimming took 5 bases from V and 0 from J, leaving 11 bases between them. The CDR3 is 15 residues long. Germline CDR1 MNHEY, CDR2 SMNVEV (reference sequence). In nucleotides, the CDR3 is TGTGCCAGCAGTGCCGACACATATAGCAATCAGCCCCAGCATTTT. Translated, it gives CASSADTYSNQPQHF.

The CDR3 bases are TGTGCCAGCAGCCAAGTTAGGCTAGCGGGGTCTCCCGAGCAGTTCTTC. This gives the protein CASSQVRLAGSPEQFF. The chain combines TRBV14 with TRBJ2-1; 9 nucleotides line up with TRBD2. V lost 1 base to trimming and J lost 10 bases; unmatched junction nucleotides: 11. The V gene's germline CDR1 is SGHDN and CDR2 FVKESK. The CDR3 has 16 residues.

This chain joins TRBV7-9 and TRBJ1-3; D is unclear. Germline CDR1 and CDR2: SEHNR and FQNEAQ (reference sequence). The CDR3 covers 13 residues. V was pared by 6 bases and J by 1 base, with 7 bases between. The CDR3 nucleotides read TGTGCCAGCAGTCGCGAGTCTGGAAACACCATATATTTT. This codes for CASSRESGNTIYF.

V gene TRBV12-5 combines with J gene TRBJ2-1; 7 nucleotides match TRBD1. Germline lookup yields CDR1 LGHNT and CDR2 FRNRAP. Germline trimming cut 2 bases from V and 3 bases from J; bases unmatched to any gene: 4. This CDR3 region has 15 residues. The CDR3 region has the DNA TGTGCTAGTGGTTTGTTGGGACAGAACTACAATGAGCAGTTCTTC. This gives the protein CASGLLGQNYNEQFF.

The chain combines TRBV7-9 with TRBJ1-3; TRBD1 might be the D (5 bases). The length of the CDR3 is 15 residues. Trimming pared 2 bases from V and 3 bases from J, leaving 11 bases between. Germline-derived CDR1 and CDR2 are SEHNR and FQNEAQ (reference sequence). For the CDR3, the DNA is TGTGCCAGCAGCTTATCGGGGGTTTTTGGAAACACCATATATTTT. This translates into CASSLSGVFGNTIYF.

The chain employs TRBV4-1 and TRBJ2-5; no reliable D call. The V end lost 0 bases, the J end lost 5 bases, and 4 bases lay between the germline ends. This CDR3 has 12 residues. The V gene's germline CDR1 is MGHRA and CDR2 YSYEKL. For the CDR3, the DNA is TGCGCCAGCAGCCAAGATCGGGAGACCCAGTACTTC. Translation gives CASSQDRETQYF.

The chain carries TRBV11-3 and TRBJ2-7; 9 bases are a match to TRBD2. The CDR3 has 15 residues. Germline V lookup: CDR1 SGHNT, CDR2 YENEEA. V trimming: 3 bases; J trimming: 0 bases; junction bases outside the gene matches: 3. CDR3 protein: CASSLGGGASYEQYF. In DNA form, the CDR3 reads TGTGCCAGCAGCTTGGGCGGGGGGGCCTCCTACGAGCAGTACTTC.

This clone came up a few times. The gene calls are TRBV2 and TRBJ1-1; D is uncertain. Germline V gene sequence: CDR1 SNHLY, CDR2 FYNNEI. With 3 bases removed from V and 11 bases from J, the gap between germline ends came to 13 bases. The CDR3 is 12 residues long. The CDR3 spells CASSDRRMGAFF. In DNA form, the CDR3 reads TGTGCCAGCAGTGATCGGAGGATGGGGGCTTTCTTT.

The CDR3 reads CASSDVGGETQYF. The DNA of the CDR3 is TGTGCCAGCAGTGATGTGGGGGGAGAGACCCAGTACTTC. The chain combines TRBV2 with TRBJ2-5; D may be TRBD2 (6 bases). The CDR3 is 13 amino acids. The V end was cut by 3 bases, the J end by 4 bases, with 9 bases between. Germline V gene sequence: CDR1 SNHLY, CDR2 FYNNEI.

V gene TRBV7-3 combines with J gene TRBJ2-1, with TRBD2 matching 10 bases. The V gene's germline CDR1 is SGHTA and CDR2 FQGTGA. The CDR3 covers 15 residues. V lost 2 bases and J lost 7; bases outside the gene matches: 5. For the CDR3, the DNA is TGTGCCAGCAGCTTATCTAGCGGGAGAGGAAATGAGCAGTTCTTC. Amino acids: CASSLSSGRGNEQFF. Combining the CDR3 with reference TRBV7-3 and TRBJ2-1 gives the whole variable domain GAGVSQTPSNKVTEKGKYVELRCDPISGHTALYWYRQSLGQGPEFLIYFQGTGAADDSGLPNDRFFAVRPEGSVSTLKIQRTERGDSAVYLCASSLSSGRGNEQFFGPGTRLTVL.

The gene calls are TRBV10-3 and TRBJ1-4, with TRBD1 matching 10 bases. CDR1 and CDR2 from the germline V gene are ENHRY and SYGVKD. The CDR3 totals 13 residues. J lost 5 bases, V lost 10 bases, and 4 bases had no gene match. CDR3 residues: CATRTGGNEKLFF. CDR3 nucleotides: TGTGCCACGAGGACAGGGGGAAATGAAAAACTGTTTTTT.

The chain links TRBV28 to TRBJ2-2, with 9 positions matching TRBD1. CDR3 length: 15 amino acids. Per the germline V gene, CDR1 is MDHEN and CDR2 is SYDVKM. Germline trimming cut 1 base from V and 6 bases from J; bases unmatched to any gene: 3. CDR3 nucleotides: TGTGCCAGCAGTTTATTGACAGGGGGGGCCGGGGAGCTGTTTTTT. This sequence encodes CASSLLTGGAGELFF. The whole variable domain, filled in from reference TRBV28 and TRBJ2-2, reads DVKVTQSSRYLVKRTGEKVFLECVQDMDHENMFWYRQDPGLGLRLIYFSYDVKMKEKGDIPEGYSVSREKKERFSLILESASTNQTSMYLCASSLLTGGAGELFFGEGSRLTVL.

This clone has only one observation. This rearrangement joins TRBV7-8 to TRBJ2-5; 13 nucleotides line up with TRBD2. TRBJ2-7 matches the DNA end more closely, so the J call is doubtful. The CDR3 has 15 residues. CDR1 is SGHVS, CDR2 FQNEAQ, per germline. The CDR3 coding sequence is TGTGCCAGCAGCCTACGGACTAGCGGGAGCTACGAGCAGTACTTC. It encodes CASSLRTSGSYEQYF.

The rearrangement links TRBV5-1 to TRBJ1-4; 9 positions match TRBD1. J gave up 8 bases and V 4 bases, and 9 bases lay outside the gene matches. The CDR3 is made up of 15 amino acids. The germline V gene has CDR1 SGHRS and CDR2 YFSETQ. CDR3 amino acids: CASSGDRVSGEKLFF. The CDR3, as DNA: TGCGCCAGCAGCGGGGACAGGGTATCCGGCGAAAAACTGTTTTTT. The entire variable domain, with the rest obtained from reference TRBV5-1 and TRBJ1-4, is as follows: KAGVTQTPRYLIKTRGQQVTLSCSPISGHRSVSWYQQTPGQGLQFLFEYFSETQRNKGNFPGRFSGRQFSNSRSEMNVSTLELGDSALYLCASSGDRVSGEKLFFGSGTQLSVL.

The V gene is TRBV6-1, the J gene TRBJ2-1, with 9 bases fitting TRBD1. Germline V lookup: CDR1 MNHNS, CDR2 SASEGT. V gave up 2 bases and J gave up 9 bases; unmatched junction bases: 8. The CDR3 consists of 15 residues. The CDR3 loop reads CASSEPRTGEGEQFF. The CDR3 coding sequence is TGTGCCAGCAGTGAACCTAGGACAGGGGAGGGTGAGCAGTTCTTC.

This chain joins TRBV9 and TRBJ2-3, with 9 bases matching TRBD2. J gave up 0 bases and V 2 bases, and 1 base lay outside the gene matches. Germline V CDR1 and CDR2: SGDLS, YYNGEE. There are 15 residues in the CDR3. The CDR3 loop is CASSVLAGSTDTQYF. CDR3 coding DNA: TGTGCCAGCAGCGTCCTAGCGGGAAGCACAGATACGCAGTATTTT.

This chain uses TRBV10-3 with TRBJ2-7; 11 nucleotides align to TRBD1. V was clipped by 0 bases and J by 4 bases; unmatched bases: 8. The CDR3 is made up of 17 amino acids. Germline CDR1 is ENHRY and CDR2 is SYGVKD. CDR3 loop: CAISESWWTGGGYEQYF. CDR3 sequence (DNA): TGTGCCATCAGTGAGTCCTGGTGGACAGGGGGCGGTTACGAGCAGTACTTC.

The chain employs TRBV7-9 and TRBJ1-2; D possibly corresponds to TRBD1 (6 bases). The germline V gene has CDR1 SEHNR and CDR2 FQNEAQ (reference sequence). Trimming shortened V by 5 bases and J by 4 bases, and 14 bases separated the two germline ends. The CDR3 extends over 14 amino acids. In nucleotides, the CDR3 is TGTGCCAGCAGCAGACAGGCAGGTAGCTATGGCTACACCTTC. This translates into CASSRQAGSYGYTF.

V is TRBV7-2 and J is TRBJ2-2; D ambiguous. Trimming took 3 bases from V and 0 from J, leaving 5 bases between them. Germline V gene data show CDR1 as SGHTA and CDR2 as FQGNSA. This CDR3 comprises 14 residues. CDR3 DNA sequence: TGTGCCAGCAGCTTTTCTGCGAACACCGGGGAGCTGTTTTTT. This encodes CASSFSANTGELFF.

This sequence joins TRBV7-3 and TRBJ1-1; a possible D gene is TRBD1 (5 bases). The CDR3 consists of 13 residues. The germline V and J ends were trimmed by 0 bases and 6 bases, with 8 bases remaining between them. Looked up from germline, CDR1 is SGHTA and CDR2 is FQGTGA. As DNA, the CDR3 is TGTGCCAGCAGCTTAACTGGGGGGGCTGAAGCTTTCTTT. Amino acid sequence: CASSLTGGAEAFF.

The chain joins TRBV19 to TRBJ2-4; D is perhaps TRBD2 (5 bases). Germline V gene sequence: CDR1 LNHDA, CDR2 SQIVND (reference sequence). The CDR3 covers 15 residues. Trimming took off 10 bases at V and 0 bases at J, with 16 bases between the two ends. Here the CDR3 DNA reads TGTGCCACAACGGGATTTTCAATAGCCAAAAACATTCAGTACTTC. Amino acids: CATTGFSIAKNIQYF.

The V and J genes are TRBV5-4 and TRBJ2-5; D is unclear. The CDR3 length is 12 residues. The germline gives CDR1 SGHNT, CDR2 YYREEE (reference sequence). V was clipped by 2 bases and J by 5 bases, with 7 bases between them. CDR3 protein: CASSFSQETQYF. The CDR3 DNA is TGTGCCAGCAGCTTCTCGCAGGAGACCCAGTACTTC.

The rearrangement links TRBV7-6 to TRBJ1-5, with D possibly being TRBD1 (5 bases). CDR3 length: 15 residues. Germline assignment: CDR1 SGHVS and CDR2 FNYEAQ. V lost 1 base and J lost 2, with 9 bases in between. DNA of the CDR3: TGTGCCAGCAGCTTAGGTTGGGGCGGCAATCAGCCCCAGCATTTT. As protein: CASSLGWGGNQPQHF.